This T cell receptor (beta chain) was documented in a study of siplizumab effects on memory and regulatory T cells. The CDR3 loop spans 14 amino acids. The V end lost 4 bases, the J end lost 4 bases, and 11 bases lay between the germline ends. Looked up from germline, CDR1 is LNHDA and CDR2 is SQIVND (reference sequence). The repertoire was sequenced with immunoSEQ multiplex PCR; TCRdb's copy has only in-frame clones and lacks some. The sample holds about 72,000 clones, 91% seen once. The V gene is TRBV19, the J gene TRBJ2-1; D perhaps matches TRBD2 (5 bases). The source of this sequence is a human donor in good health. The source material was CD8+ T cells sorted from blood. The CDR3 loop reads CASSTLGGYNEQFF. In DNA form, the CDR3 reads TGTGCCAGTAGTACCCTCGGCGGGTACAATGAGCAGTTCTTC.